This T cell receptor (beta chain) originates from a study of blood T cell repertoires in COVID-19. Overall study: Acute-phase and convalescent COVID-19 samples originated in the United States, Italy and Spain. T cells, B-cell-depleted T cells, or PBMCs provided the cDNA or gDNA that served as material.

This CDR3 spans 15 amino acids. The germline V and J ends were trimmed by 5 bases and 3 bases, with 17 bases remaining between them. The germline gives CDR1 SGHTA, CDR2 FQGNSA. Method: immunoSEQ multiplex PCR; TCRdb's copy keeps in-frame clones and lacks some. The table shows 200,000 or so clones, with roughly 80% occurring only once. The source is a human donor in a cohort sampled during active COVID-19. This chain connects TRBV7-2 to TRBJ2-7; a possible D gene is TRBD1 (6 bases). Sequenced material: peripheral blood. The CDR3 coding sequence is TGTGCCAGCAGCCCCCGAGTTCGACAGGTCTACGAGCAGTACTTC. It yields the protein CASSPRVRQVYEQYF.